Shown below are 9 T cell receptor beta chains from a single sample sequenced in a study of quantifying T cell responses using KT2 cells. Overall study context: Reverse transcription used primers in the TCR alpha and beta constant regions.

The cDNA 3' end received a ligated oligonucleotide with a UMI. An equimolar mix of RC1.1 and RC1.2 primed the beta chain across TRBC1 and TRBC2. MiXCR was run by TCRdb on the UMI-ligation and nested PCR reads, yielding one entry per CDR3 protein. The sample carries about 30,000 distinct CDR3 sequences, 7.3% recorded once. Sequenced material: PBMCs spiked with cells of the T cell clone KT2. All receptors come from a human donor.

This clonotype was counted ten times or more. The V and J genes are TRBV28 and TRBJ2-3, with 8 positions matching TRBD1. Germline-derived CDR1 and CDR2 are MDHEN and SYDVKM. This CDR3 contains 16 residues. V dropped 2 bases and J dropped 6; count of bases not matched to a gene: 10. DNA of the CDR3: TGTGCCAGCAGTTTACAGGGGGCTCAATTTTTTGATACGCAGTATTTT. Translation: CASSLQGAQFFDTQYF.

This clonotype has at least ten counts. This chain uses TRBV20-1 with TRBJ1-5, with a weak D call TRBD1 (5 bases). V gave up 5 bases and J gave up 1 base, with 9 bases separating them. Per germline, CDR1 DFQATT and CDR2 SNEGSKA (reference sequence). CDR3 length equals 13 residues. The CDR3 nucleotides are TGCAGTGCTCGACGGGGGAGCAATCAGCCCCAGCATTTT. It yields the protein CSARRGSNQPQHF.

This clonotype was observed many times. This chain uses TRBV19 with TRBJ1-1; no clear D. V shed 3 bases and J shed 1 base, with 9 bases lying between them. From germline, CDR1 is LNHDA and CDR2 SQIVND (reference sequence). CDR3 length equals 14 residues. CDR3 nucleotides: TGTGCCAGTAGTATTGGGTCGGGGAACACTGAAGCTTTCTTT. This encodes CASSIGSGNTEAFF.

A few counts support this clonotype. The J gene is TRBJ1-6, the V gene TRBV7-9; no firm D call. Deletions cut 2 bases from V and 0 bases from J, with 11 bases between. The CDR3 covers 17 residues. From germline, CDR1 is SEHNR and CDR2 FQNEAQ (reference sequence). The CDR3 is CASSLSGSGSYNSPLHF. CDR3 nucleotides: TGTGCCAGCAGCTTATCCGGGTCGGGCTCCTATAATTCACCCCTCCACTTT.

About this clonotype: A much larger clone lies one base from this, so it may be a read error. The CDR3 does not end in the conserved phenylalanine or tryptophan, so this is likely a read error. The chain employs TRBV12-3 or TRBV12-4 and TRBJ2-1; D not certain. V dropped 1 base and J dropped 0 bases, with 13 bases sitting between them. The CDR3 loop spans 17 amino acids. CDR3 amino acids: CASSLGVGELSYNEQFS. In DNA, the CDR3 is TGTGCCAGCAGTTTAGGGGTAGGAGAACTCTCCTACAATGAGCAGTTCTCC.

This clonotype was observed a few times. The chain carries TRBV29-1 and TRBJ2-7; tentative D call: TRBD1 (6 bases). Germline values: CDR1 SQVTM, CDR2 ANQGSEA. The V and J ends lost 4 bases and 0 bases respectively, with 7 bases between them. This CDR3 contains 12 residues. CDR3 amino acids: CSVGDNSYEQYF. For the CDR3, the DNA is TGCAGCGTTGGGGACAACTCCTACGAGCAGTACTTC.

This clonotype was counted only a few times. The chain employs TRBV5-6 and TRBJ2-3; D perhaps matches TRBD1 (6 bases). Germline V CDR1 and CDR2: SGHDT, YYEEEE. The CDR3 is 15 amino acids. Trimming took off 4 bases at V and 1 base at J, with 13 bases between the two ends. The CDR3 nucleotides are TGTGCCAGCAGCCCAACAGGGTTCGGCACAGATACGCAGTATTTT. It translates to CASSPTGFGTDTQYF.

The V and J genes are TRBV2 and TRBJ1-1; D is ambiguous. The CDR3 contains 14 residues. Germline V lookup: CDR1 SNHLY, CDR2 FYNNEI. The V end was cut by 2 bases, the J end by 2 bases, with 9 bases between. Here the CDR3 reads CASSETKLNTEAFF. CDR3 in DNA: TGTGCCAGCAGTGAAACCAAGCTTAACACTGAAGCTTTCTTT.

This clonotype was counted ten times or more. V gene TRBV5-4 combines with J gene TRBJ2-1; TRBD2 aligns across 8 bases. Germline-derived CDR1 and CDR2 are SGHNT and YYREEE (reference sequence). Trimming removed 7 bases from V and 6 bases from J; junction bases left unmatched: 12. The CDR3 is made up of 15 amino acids. CDR3 coding DNA: TGTGCCAGCCGACTTGGGGGGACTAGGATCAATGAGCAGTTCTTC. Amino acid sequence: CASRLGGTRINEQFF. Looking up the rest from reference TRBV5-4 and TRBJ2-1 gives the full variable domain: ETGVTQSPTHLIKTRGQQVTLRCSSQSGHNTVSWYQQALGQGPQFIFQYYREEENGRGNFPPRFSGLQFPNYSSELNVNALELDDSALYLCASRLGGTRINEQFFGPGTRLTVL.